These 15 T cell receptor beta chains were all obtained from the same sample, sequenced in a study of blood T cell repertoires in COVID-19. The data were produced by immunoSEQ multiplex PCR, yet TCRdb's version contains in-frame clones alone and is incomplete. There are about 200,000 clones in the sample; about nine tenths occur only once, and 1.5% to 2% lies in the top ten. The sample was peripheral blood. All receptors derive from a man in his late teens or twenties with active or convalescent COVID-19.

The CDR3 protein is CASSSSGTGTYGYTF. CDR3 bases: TGTGCCAGCAGCTCGTCCGGGACAGGGACCTATGGCTACACCTTC. V gene TRBV7-9 combines with J gene TRBJ1-2, with 9 positions matching TRBD1. V lost 4 bases and J lost 4; bases outside the gene matches: 7. The CDR3 totals 15 residues. The germline V gene has CDR1 SEHNR and CDR2 FQNEAQ (reference sequence).

This sequence joins TRBV30 and TRBJ2-5; 9 bases are shared with TRBD1. V lost 0 bases and J lost 5; bases outside the gene matches: 10. The CDR3 has 16 amino acids. Germline V gives CDR1 GTSNPN, CDR2 SVGIG (reference sequence). In nucleotides, the CDR3 is TGTGCCTGGAGTGTATCCAGGGACAGGGTTAGTGAGACCCAGTACTTC. Residues: CAWSVSRDRVSETQYF. Variable domain in full (rest from reference TRBV30 and TRBJ2-5): SQTIHQWPATLVQPVGSPLSLECTVEGTSNPNLYWYRQAAGRGLQLLFYSVGIGQISSEVPQNLSASRPQDRQFILSSKKLLLSDSGFYLCAWSVSRDRVSETQYFGPGTRLLVL.

This chain links TRBV2 with TRBJ2-2; D not resolved. CDR3 length equals 14 residues. V was cut by 6 bases and J by 2 bases, with 10 bases left in between. Per germline, CDR1 SNHLY and CDR2 FYNNEI. The CDR3 loop reads CASRGVLNTGELFF. The DNA for the CDR3 is TGTGCCAGCAGAGGAGTCCTCAACACCGGGGAGCTGTTTTTT.

This clone has only a few counts. This chain connects TRBV5-4 to TRBJ2-2; D is ambiguous. This CDR3 contains 17 residues. Germline CDR1 and CDR2: SGHNT and YYREEE (reference sequence). Deletions cut 3 bases from V and 4 bases from J, with 19 bases between. DNA of the CDR3: TGTGCCAGCAGCTCCGCGAGTGCGGTCCGAACCACCGGGGAGCTGTTTTTT. Its protein product is CASSSASAVRTTGELFF.

This clone came up once. The chain employs TRBV30 and TRBJ1-2; 11 positions agree with TRBD1. After removal of 2 bases from V and 1 base from J, the junction contained 3 bases not matched to a gene. The CDR3 runs 15 residues. Germline values: CDR1 GTSNPN, CDR2 SVGIG (reference sequence). The CDR3 DNA follows: TGTGCCTGGAGTAGGGACAGGGGGGGTAACTATGGCTACACCTTC. Its protein product is CAWSRDRGGNYGYTF.

This chain uses TRBV5-1 with TRBJ2-5, with TRBD2 matching over 12 bases. The ends lost 5 bases at V and 1 base at J; junction bases unmatched: 3. The CDR3 spans 15 residues. The V gene's germline CDR1 is SGHRS and CDR2 YFSETQ. The chain's CDR3 is CASRSTSGSQETQYF. CDR3 coding DNA: TGCGCCAGCAGGTCGACTAGCGGGAGCCAAGAGACCCAGTACTTC.

V usage is TRBV15 and J usage is TRBJ2-7, with D tentatively TRBD1 (6 bases). Germline loops: CDR1 LNHNV, CDR2 YYDKDF (reference sequence). Trimming shortened V by 0 bases and J by 5 bases, and 8 bases separated the two germline ends. This CDR3 has 13 amino acids. This chain's CDR3 is CATSRDRGHEQYF. The DNA of the CDR3 is TGTGCCACCAGCAGAGACAGGGGCCACGAGCAGTACTTC.

The rearrangement uses TRBV7-9 and TRBJ2-7, with 8 nucleotides matching TRBD1. Germline V gene sequence: CDR1 SEHNR, CDR2 FQNEAQ (reference sequence). Unmatched junction bases numbered 4, after V lost 0 bases and J lost 3 bases. CDR3 length: 15 amino acids. The CDR3 DNA reads as TGTGCCAGCAGCTTAGCCCGGACAGGGAACTACGAGCAGTACTTC. Translating it yields CASSLARTGNYEQYF. The variable domain in full, completed from reference TRBV7-9 and TRBJ2-7, reads DTGVSQNPRHKITKRGQNVTFRCDPISEHNRLYWYRQTLGQGPEFLTYFQNEAQLEKSRLLSDRFSAERPKGSFSTLEIQRTEQGDSAMYLCASSLARTGNYEQYFGPGTRLTVT.

CDR3 residues: CASSLGPSGDYEQYF. For the CDR3, the DNA is TGTGCCAGCAGCCTCGGCCCTAGCGGCGACTACGAGCAGTACTTC. The rearrangement uses TRBV7-9 and TRBJ2-7, with 7 nucleotides matching TRBD2. The CDR3 sequence is 15 residues long. Trimming took 5 bases from V and 3 from J; bases not matched to a gene: 10. The germline gives CDR1 SEHNR, CDR2 FQNEAQ (reference sequence).

This clone was counted once. The rearrangement joins TRBV4-2 to TRBJ2-2; the match to TRBD2 covers 7 bases. The CDR3 length is 16 residues. Germline assignment: CDR1 LGHNA and CDR2 YNFKEQ. Germline trimming cut 1 base from V and 4 bases from J; bases unmatched to any gene: 6. CDR3 residues: CASSQVGAGATGELFF. CDR3 coding DNA: TGTGCCAGCAGCCAAGTGGGCGCGGGAGCCACCGGGGAGCTGTTTTTT.

The chain combines TRBV5-1 with TRBJ1-3, with 9 positions matching TRBD1. Germline CDR1 SGHRS, CDR2 YFSETQ. The CDR3 is 15 amino acids. Germline trimming cut 3 bases from V and 0 bases from J; bases unmatched to any gene: 1. CDR3 in DNA: TGCGCCAGCAGCTCGACAGGGGGCTCTGGAAACACCATATATTTT. This gives the protein CASSSTGGSGNTIYF.

The chain has TRBV18 and TRBJ2-1; maybe TRBD2 (6 bases). This CDR3 is built from 13 residues. Germline V gene lookup returns CDR1 KGHSH and CDR2 LQKENI. V was shortened by 0 bases and J by 8 bases, with 8 bases between the two germline ends. The CDR3 protein is CASSPPEGDEQFF. The CDR3 bases are TGTGCCAGCTCACCACCGGAGGGAGATGAGCAGTTCTTC.

The chain recombines TRBV6-5 with TRBJ2-3; possibly TRBD1 for D (5 bases). CDR1 and CDR2 from the germline V gene are MNHEY and SVGAGI. This CDR3 is built from 14 residues. Trimming left V 7 bases short and J 4 bases short, with 15 bases between. CDR3 protein: CASNRQPGADTQYF. The CDR3 region has the DNA TGTGCCAGCAATCGACAGCCTGGGGCAGATACGCAGTATTTT.

As concerns this clone: The sample holds other DNA sequences that translate to the same CDR3. The chain joins TRBV7-9 to TRBJ1-1; the D is unclear. Germline V gene data show CDR1 as SEHNR and CDR2 as FQNEAQ (reference sequence). The germline V and J ends were trimmed by 1 base and 0 bases, with 3 bases remaining between them. CDR3 length: 13 residues. In nucleotides, the CDR3 is TGTGCCAGCAGCTTAGACATGAACACTGAAGCTTTCTTT. Its translation: CASSLDMNTEAFF.

J is TRBJ1-1 and V is TRBV30; 9 nucleotides match TRBD1. Germline loops: CDR1 GTSNPN, CDR2 SVGIG (reference sequence). This CDR3 is built from 16 residues. V shed 3 bases and J 3 bases; nucleotides not matched to a gene: 11. As DNA, the CDR3 is TGTGCCTGGAGGCAGTTGGGACAGGGAGGTGACACTGAAGCTTTCTTT. Amino acid sequence: CAWRQLGQGGDTEAFF.